This is a list of T cell receptor beta chains from one sample in a study of cytomegalovirus exposure and HLA in healthy donors. Profiled with immunoSEQ multiplex PCR; TCRdb holds only in-frame clones, not every one. Seen here are about 160,000 clones, less than 90% observed once, and the top ten hold 0.38%. The sequencing input was PBMCs. Receptor source: a boy aged 2 to 10 in good health and CMV-seronegative. Each CDR3 is given with its conserved first and last residue. A D gene is named only where the DNA matches it firmly. Size tells how often a clone was seen (once, few, many) or the class of an expanded clone, and some rows leave it out.

d_call	v_call	clone_size	cdr3_length	j_call	cdr3_nt	cdr3_aa
TRBD1	TRBV14	NA	15	TRBJ1-1	TGTGCCAGCAGCCAAGGAGCGACAGGGTTAACTGAAGCTTTCTTT	CASSQGATGLTEAFF
NA	TRBV11-2	NA	15	TRBJ1-2	TGTGCCAGCAGCCCAGAGGTCGACAGGAGGAATGGCTACACCTTC	CASSPEVDRRNGYTF
NA	TRBV19	NA	13	TRBJ1-1	TGTGCCAGTAGTATACGGAGAGACACTGAAGCTTTCTTT	CASSIRRDTEAFF
TRBD1	TRBV7-9	few	17	TRBJ2-3	TGTGCCAGCAGCTTTCCCCTCGGGACAGTTGGCACAGATACGCAGTATTTT	CASSFPLGTVGTDTQYF
TRBD1	TRBV5-6	once	14	TRBJ1-1	TGTGCCAGCAGCCGCCTAGGGCAGGGGGAGGAAGCTTTCTTT	CASSRLGQGEEAFF
TRBD1	TRBV20-1	NA	11	TRBJ1-1	TGCAGTGCTAGCTTGGACAGGGAAGCTTTCTTT	CSASLDREAFF
NA	TRBV2	NA	14	TRBJ1-4	TGTGCCAGCAGTGAAAGGAGGATGGGTGAAAAACTGTTTTTT	CASSERRMGEKLFF
NA	TRBV30	NA	14	TRBJ2-7	TGTGCCTGGAGTGTAGGGCAGGGGGGTGTCGAGCAGTACTTC	CAWSVGQGGVEQYF
TRBD1	TRBV6-1	NA	14	TRBJ1-5	TGTGCCAGCAGCACAGGGGATAGGAATCAGCCCCAGCATTTT	CASSTGDRNQPQHF
NA	TRBV29-1	NA	13	TRBJ2-4	TGCAGCGTTGGGCCAGGGGAATTGAACATTCAGTACTTC	CSVGPGELNIQYF
NA	TRBV6-5	few	14	TRBJ1-2	TGTGCCAGCAGTGGCGACAGAGCTAACTATGGCTACACCTTC	CASSGDRANYGYTF
NA	TRBV28	NA	15	TRBJ1-5	TGTGCCAGCAGCCCCGACACCTATAGCAATCAGCCCCAGCATTTT	CASSPDTYSNQPQHF
NA	TRBV18	once	14	TRBJ2-7	TGTGCCAGCTCACCACCTGGGAGCTCCTACGAGCAGTACTTC	CASSPPGSSYEQYF
TRBD1	TRBV7-8	NA	16	TRBJ1-4	TGTGCCAGCAGCCTAAGGGTCGGGACAGGGGTGGGAAAACTGTTTTTT	CASSLRVGTGVGKLFF
TRBD1	TRBV6-1	NA	15	TRBJ1-2	TGTGCCAGCAGTGCCGACAGGGCTGAGGACTATGGCTACACCTTC	CASSADRAEDYGYTF
TRBD1	TRBV6-5	few	13	TRBJ1-5	TGTGCCAGCAGGAGGACAGGGCGGCAGCCCCAGCATTTT	CASRRTGRQPQHF
NA	TRBV10-3	NA	17	TRBJ1-5	TGTGCCATCAGTGAGGTGAAGTCAGAATATAGCAATCAGCCCCAGCATTTT	CAISEVKSEYSNQPQHF
NA	TRBV29-1	NA	14	TRBJ1-5	TGCAGCGTCACTGACACGACTAGCAATCAGCCCCAGCATTTT	CSVTDTTSNQPQHF
TRBD2	TRBV6-1	NA	15	TRBJ2-2	TGTGCCAGCAGTGGACTAGCGGGAGGGCCCGGGGAGCTGTTTTTT	CASSGLAGGPGELFF
TRBD1	TRBV28	NA	14	TRBJ2-7	TGTGCCAGCAGTCGCCGGGACAGGTCCTACGAGCAGTACTTC	CASSRRDRSYEQYF
NA	TRBV4-1	once	15	TRBJ2-7	TGCGCCAGCAGCCAAGGACCCCCAGGCTCAGGCGAGCAGTACTTC	CASSQGPPGSGEQYF
NA	TRBV11-2	NA	16	TRBJ2-1	TGTGCCAGCAGCACCACCCGGAGACCCAACTACAATGAGCAGTTCTTC	CASSTTRRPNYNEQFF
NA	TRBV28	NA	12	TRBJ2-1	TGTGCCAGCAGTTTAGGCTCCAATGAGCAGTTCTTC	CASSLGSNEQFF
NA	TRBV7-8	NA	14	TRBJ2-7	TGTGCCAGCAGCTTAGTGGGAGCCACCTACGAGCAGTACTTC	CASSLVGATYEQYF
TRBD1	TRBV10-1	NA	15	TRBJ2-5	TGCGCCAGCAGCCACGAAACAGGGGCTCAAGAGACCCAGTACTTC	CASSHETGAQETQYF
TRBD1	TRBV6-1	NA	15	TRBJ1-2	TGTGCCAGCCACCCAAACGAAGACAGGGGAAGTGGCTACACCTTC	CASHPNEDRGSGYTF
NA	TRBV2	NA	14	TRBJ1-1	TGTGCCAGCAGTCGACAGACACAGAACACTGAAGCTTTCTTT	CASSRQTQNTEAFF
TRBD1	TRBV28	NA	15	TRBJ2-3	TGTGCCAGCAGCACTAGACAGGGACACACAGATACGCAGTATTTT	CASSTRQGHTDTQYF
TRBD1	TRBV5-6	few	16	TRBJ2-1	TGTGCCAGCAGCTGGGGTGACAGGGTGGGCTACAATGAGCAGTTCTTC	CASSWGDRVGYNEQFF
NA	TRBV5-1	few	13	TRBJ2-5	TGCGCCAGCAGCTTGATAATTCAAGAGACCCAGTACTTC	CASSLIIQETQYF
NA	TRBV2	NA	14	TRBJ2-5	TGTGCCAGCAGTGGGGGTCGAACGGGGGAGACCCAGTACTTC	CASSGGRTGETQYF
TRBD2	TRBV9	NA	16	TRBJ2-7	TGTGCCAGCAGCGTAGCCCTAGCGGGAGGGCCCTACGAGCAGTACTTC	CASSVALAGGPYEQYF
NA	TRBV18	once	13	TRBJ2-7	TGTGCCAGCTCACCAAGGACAGCCTACGAGCAGTACTTC	CASSPRTAYEQYF
NA	TRBV6-1	NA	14	TRBJ2-2	TGTGCCAGCAGTTTTGGCAGGGATGGCGGGGAGCTGTTTTTT	CASSFGRDGGELFF
TRBD1	TRBV30	NA	13	TRBJ2-2	TGTGCCTCTTGGACAGGGATTGACGGGGAGCTGTTTTTT	CASWTGIDGELFF
NA	TRBV19	NA	16	TRBJ1-2	TGTGCCAGTAGTGGGGCCGCAGGGGAAGCTAACTATGGCTACACCTTC	CASSGAAGEANYGYTF
NA	TRBV6-5	once	14	TRBJ1-1	TGTGCCAGCACCGTACAGGGCCCGAACACTGAAGCTTTCTTT	CASTVQGPNTEAFF
NA	TRBV19	NA	14	TRBJ2-1	TGTGCCAGTAGTCCCCAGCGGGTCTACAATGAGCAGTTCTTC	CASSPQRVYNEQFF
NA	TRBV2	NA	15	TRBJ2-4	TGTGCCAGCATGGCGGGTCTACTAGCCAAAAACATTCAGTACTTC	CASMAGLLAKNIQYF
NA	TRBV30	NA	16	TRBJ2-1	TGTGCCTGGAGTCAAACCCTTAGCGCCCCCGACAATGAGCAGTTCTTC	CAWSQTLSAPDNEQFF
TRBD1	TRBV7-3	NA	13	TRBJ2-7	TGTGCCAGCAGCATGCGGACAGGCGGCGAGCAGTACTTC	CASSMRTGGEQYF